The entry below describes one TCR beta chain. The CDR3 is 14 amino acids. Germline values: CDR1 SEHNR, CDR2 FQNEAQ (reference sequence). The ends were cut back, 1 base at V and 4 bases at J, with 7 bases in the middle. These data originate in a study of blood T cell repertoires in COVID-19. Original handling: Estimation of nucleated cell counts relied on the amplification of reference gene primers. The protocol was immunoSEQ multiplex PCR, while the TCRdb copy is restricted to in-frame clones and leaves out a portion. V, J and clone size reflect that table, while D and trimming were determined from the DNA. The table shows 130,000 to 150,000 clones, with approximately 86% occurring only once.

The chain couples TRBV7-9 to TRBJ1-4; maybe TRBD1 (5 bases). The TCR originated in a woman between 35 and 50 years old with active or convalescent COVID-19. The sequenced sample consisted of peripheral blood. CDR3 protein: CASSLVGGNEKLFF. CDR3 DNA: TGTGCCAGCAGCTTAGTGGGGGGTAATGAAAAACTGTTTTTT.